This TCR beta chain emerged from a study of blood T cell repertoires in COVID-19. Study overall: From the United States, Italy and Spain came samples of acute and convalescent COVID-19. Sources were T cells, B-cell-depleted T cells, or PBMCs; the material itself was cDNA or gDNA.

CDR3 length: 13 amino acids. Germline V lookup: CDR1 SEHNR, CDR2 FQNEAQ (reference sequence). Concerning this clone itself: At one end, the junction sequence differs from germline, possibly due to a read error.

Data came from immunoSEQ multiplex PCR; TCRdb stores just in-frame clones and leaves some out. The repertoire holds fewer than 500,000 clones, with around 91% as singletons. The sequence came from a young man who had recovered from COVID-19. Material for sequencing was PBMCs or T cells enriched from blood (not recorded which). This chain connects TRBV7-9 to TRBJ1-2; D perhaps matches TRBD1 (5 bases). The CDR3 DNA reads TGTGCCGGCAGCTACGACAGTAACTATGGCTACACCTTC. This codes for CAGSYDSNYGYTF.